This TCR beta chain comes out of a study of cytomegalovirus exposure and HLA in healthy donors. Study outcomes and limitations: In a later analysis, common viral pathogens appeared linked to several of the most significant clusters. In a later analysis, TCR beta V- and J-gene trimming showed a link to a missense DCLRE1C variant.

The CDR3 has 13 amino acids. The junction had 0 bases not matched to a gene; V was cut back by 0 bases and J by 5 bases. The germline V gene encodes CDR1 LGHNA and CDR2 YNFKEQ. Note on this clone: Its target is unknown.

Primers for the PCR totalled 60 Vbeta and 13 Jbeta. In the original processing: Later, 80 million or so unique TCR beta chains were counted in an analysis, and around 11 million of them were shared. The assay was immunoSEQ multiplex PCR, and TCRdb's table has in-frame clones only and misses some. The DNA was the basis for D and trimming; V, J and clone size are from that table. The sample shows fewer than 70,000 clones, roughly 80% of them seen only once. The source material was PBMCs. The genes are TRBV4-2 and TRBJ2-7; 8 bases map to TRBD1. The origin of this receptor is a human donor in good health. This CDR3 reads CASSQEQGDEQYF. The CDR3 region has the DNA TGTGCCAGCAGCCAAGAACAGGGGGACGAGCAGTACTTC.